This T cell receptor beta chain was profiled in a study of T cell responses to AZD1222 COVID-19 vaccine. Broader study findings: Targeting of unmutated variant regions was reportedly seen in nearly half of spike-specific TCRs. Seropositive status at baseline applied to only a handful of AZD1222 recipients.

The CDR3 spans 14 residues. CDR1 SEHNR and CDR2 FQNEAQ come from the germline V gene (reference sequence). Losses at the gene ends were 4 bases for V and 7 bases for J; bases not matched to a gene: 9. Only in-frame clones appear in the TCRdb table, and some are missing; sequencing was by immunoSEQ multiplex PCR. The sample has about 120,000 clones, around 86% seen once. On this clone: The antigen is undetermined.

This sample comprised peripheral blood, obtained 28 days after the second AZD1222 dose. The chain uses TRBV7-9 and TRBJ1-1; TRBD1 matches at 7 bases. This receptor was obtained from an adult who received the AZD1222 COVID-19 vaccine. CDR3 sequence (DNA): TGTGCCAGCAGCTCGACAAACGGGACAGTTGAAGCTTTCTTT. It translates to CASSSTNGTVEAFF.